Shown below are 17 T cell receptor beta chains from a single sample sequenced in a study of blood T cell repertoires in COVID-19. Data came from immunoSEQ multiplex PCR; TCRdb stores just in-frame clones and leaves some out. Counted here are 250,000 to 350,000 clones, around 89% occurring once; the ten biggest clones make up around 12%. Sequencing was performed on peripheral blood. The receptors originated from a woman aged 60-75 years with acute or convalescent COVID-19.

V usage is TRBV5-4 and J usage is TRBJ2-1; 9 nucleotides align to TRBD2. Germline CDR1 reads SGHNT; CDR2 reads YYREEE (reference sequence). Germline trimming cut 4 bases from V and 7 bases from J; bases unmatched to any gene: 6. The CDR3 consists of 14 residues. As DNA, the CDR3 is TGTGCCAGCAGCCGCGGGGGGGCCTCAAATGAGCAGTTCTTC. It specifies CASSRGGASNEQFF. The entire variable domain, with the rest obtained from reference TRBV5-4 and TRBJ2-1, is as follows: ETGVTQSPTHLIKTRGQQVTLRCSSQSGHNTVSWYQQALGQGPQFIFQYYREEENGRGNFPPRFSGLQFPNYSSELNVNALELDDSALYLCASSRGGASNEQFFGPGTRLTVL.

This chain links TRBV19 with TRBJ1-5; tentative D call: TRBD1 (5 bases). This CDR3 spans 15 amino acids. Trimming took off 3 bases at V and 2 bases at J, with 11 bases between the two ends. CDR1 is LNHDA, CDR2 SQIVND, per germline (reference sequence). CDR3 loop: CASSIRGGGNQPQHF. The CDR3 region has the DNA TGTGCCAGTAGTATCCGGGGGGGAGGCAATCAGCCCCAGCATTTT.

The chain carries TRBV29-1 and TRBJ1-4; TRBD1 matches at 7 bases. This CDR3 spans 14 amino acids. V shed 6 bases and J 8 bases; nucleotides not matched to a gene: 12. Germline V gives CDR1 SQVTM, CDR2 ANQGSEA. The CDR3 loop is CSVDDRVGREKLFF. The DNA of the CDR3 is TGCAGCGTAGACGACAGGGTCGGAAGAGAAAAACTGTTTTTT. The entire variable domain, with the rest obtained from reference TRBV29-1 and TRBJ1-4, is as follows: SAVISQKPSRDICQRGTSLTIQCQVDSQVTMMFWYRQQPGQSLTLIATANQGSEATYESGFVIDKFPISRPNLTFSTLTVSNMSPEDSSIYLCSVDDRVGREKLFFGSGTQLSVL.

The gene calls are TRBV4-2 and TRBJ2-7, with 9 positions matching TRBD2. CDR1 LGHNA and CDR2 YNFKEQ come from the germline V gene. This CDR3 is 14 amino acids long. V shed 3 bases and J 4 bases; nucleotides not matched to a gene: 4. This CDR3 is CASSQPLAGYEQYF. The CDR3 DNA sequence: TGTGCCAGCAGCCAGCCTCTAGCGGGGTACGAGCAGTACTTC.

This clone has just one count. The chain combines TRBV30 with TRBJ1-1; D may be TRBD1 (6 bases). The V and J ends lost 0 bases and 1 base respectively, with 12 bases between them. CDR3 size: 15 residues. CDR1 GTSNPN and CDR2 SVGIG come from the germline V gene (reference sequence). CDR3 sequence: CAWSVPDRRNTEAFF. CDR3 nucleotides: TGTGCCTGGAGTGTCCCGGACAGACGGAACACTGAAGCTTTCTTT.

The chain employs TRBV7-9 and TRBJ2-1; TRBD1 matches at 7 bases. Germline V gives CDR1 SEHNR, CDR2 FQNEAQ (reference sequence). The CDR3 sequence is 14 residues long. V lost 5 bases to trimming and J lost 9 bases; unmatched junction nucleotides: 10. CDR3: CASSRDSPFSEQFF. The CDR3 nucleotides read TGTGCCAGCAGCCGGGACAGTCCGTTCAGTGAGCAGTTCTTC.

This clone appeared once. The J gene is TRBJ1-6, the V gene TRBV18, with a weak D call TRBD1 (6 bases). The CDR3 runs to 14 residues. The V end lost 6 bases, the J end lost 8 bases, and 14 bases lay between the germline ends. CDR1 and CDR2 (germline): KGHSH, LQKENI. CDR3 DNA sequence: TGTGCCAGCTCCGCCACAGGGACGGATTCACCCCTCCACTTT. Translating it yields CASSATGTDSPLHF.

J is TRBJ1-2 and V is TRBV2; TRBD1 aligns across 10 bases. CDR3 length: 14 residues. Germline values: CDR1 SNHLY, CDR2 FYNNEI. V was clipped by 2 bases and J by 6 bases; unmatched bases: 3. The CDR3 region has the DNA TGTGCCAGCAGTGAAAGACAGGGGGCCAATGGCTACACCTTC. Translated: CASSERQGANGYTF.

This chain uses TRBV18 with TRBJ1-5; D unclear. The CDR3 loop spans 14 amino acids. CDR1 and CDR2 from the germline V gene are KGHSH and LQKENI. Trimming pared 3 bases from V and 2 bases from J, leaving 8 bases between. The CDR3: CASSPSTGNQPQHF. In DNA, the CDR3 is TGTGCCAGCTCACCGTCCACGGGCAATCAGCCCCAGCATTTT.

This clone was observed once. CDR3 sequence reads: CASSFGRVNFNEQFF. Written as DNA, the CDR3 is TGTGCCAGCAGCTTTGGTAGAGTTAACTTCAATGAGCAGTTCTTC. The chain links TRBV7-2 to TRBJ2-1; D remains unclear. CDR1 is SGHTA and CDR2 is FQGNSA in the germline V gene. This CDR3 contains 15 residues. Trimming took 3 bases from V and 6 from J, leaving 15 bases between them.

The V call is TRBV7-8, the J call TRBJ2-2; 10 bases align to TRBD1. Trimming took 5 bases from V and 3 from J; bases not matched to a gene: 3. Germline CDR1 reads SGHVS; CDR2 reads FQNEAQ. The length of the CDR3 is 15 residues. CDR3 sequence reads: CASSPGTGDTGELFF. The CDR3 DNA reads as TGTGCCAGCAGCCCAGGGACAGGGGACACCGGGGAGCTGTTTTTT.

The chain employs TRBV30 and TRBJ2-1; TRBD2 agrees at 9 bases. This CDR3 has 13 residues. CDR1 and CDR2 from the germline V gene are GTSNPN and SVGIG (reference sequence). V shed 0 bases, J shed 14 bases, and the junction held 8 bases outside the gene matches. The CDR3 bases are TGTGCCTGGAGTGTAAGTCTAGCGGGAAACGAGTTCTTC. It is translated as CAWSVSLAGNEFF.

The V call is TRBV7-2, the J call TRBJ1-3, with a weak D call TRBD1 (5 bases). Trimming removed 1 base at V and 4 bases at J, with 11 bases between. Germline V gene lookup returns CDR1 SGHTA and CDR2 FQGNSA. The CDR3 totals 15 residues. CDR3 DNA sequence: TGTGCCAGCAGCTTAGTAGGGGAAAAGGGAAACACCATATATTTT. It codes for CASSLVGEKGNTIYF.

This chain links TRBV15 with TRBJ2-1; 8 nucleotides align to TRBD2. V was pared by 8 bases and J by 0 bases, with 12 bases of the junction left unmatched. Germline loops: CDR1 LNHNV, CDR2 YYDKDF (reference sequence). The CDR3 extends over 17 amino acids. The chain's CDR3 is CATHRGRTSFSYNEQFF. In DNA, the CDR3 is TGTGCCACCCATCGGGGCCGGACTAGCTTCTCCTACAATGAGCAGTTCTTC.

The genes are TRBV19 and TRBJ2-3; 9 bases map to TRBD1. The ends lost 1 base at V and 1 base at J; junction bases unmatched: 0. The CDR3 is 15 amino acids. From germline, CDR1 is LNHDA and CDR2 SQIVND (reference sequence). The DNA of the CDR3 is TGTGCCAGTAGTATAGGGACAGGGGGCACAGATACGCAGTATTTT. Translation gives CASSIGTGGTDTQYF.

This rearrangement joins TRBV2 to TRBJ1-1; TRBD1 agrees at 7 bases. The CDR3 has 14 amino acids. Germline V gene sequence: CDR1 SNHLY, CDR2 FYNNEI. After removal of 5 bases from V and 5 bases from J, the junction contained 8 bases not matched to a gene. The chain's CDR3 is CASSYIGTETEAFF. The CDR3 nucleotides are TGTGCCAGCAGTTATATTGGGACAGAAACTGAAGCTTTCTTT. The variable domain in full, with the rest retrieved from reference TRBV2 and TRBJ1-1, is EPEVTQTPSHQVTQMGQEVILRCVPISNHLYFYWYRQILGQKVEFLVSFYNNEISEKSEIFDDQFSVERPDGSNFTLKIRSTKLEDSAMYFCASSYIGTETEAFFGQGTRLTVV.

The V call is TRBV7-2, the J call TRBJ2-1; the match to TRBD2 covers 7 bases. V dropped 3 bases and J dropped 1; count of bases not matched to a gene: 12. CDR3 length: 18 residues. CDR1 SGHTA and CDR2 FQGNSA come from the germline V gene. The CDR3 DNA reads as TGTGCCAGCAGCTTCCGCGTCCAGGCGGGAGAGTCCTACAATGAGCAGTTCTTC. Translated: CASSFRVQAGESYNEQFF.